The present T cell receptor beta chain was sequenced within a study of vaccination effects on CD4 cells after COVID-19. This clone occurred a few times. Antigen: not known. V lost 5 bases to trimming and J lost 2 bases, with 9 bases between them. CDR3 length equals 14 residues. Germline loops: CDR1 SEHNR, CDR2 FQNEAQ (reference sequence). Peptide-pool stimulation followed by sequencing identified expanded antigen-specific CD4+ clonotypes in the ViraFEST assay. Following culture for about ten days, CD4+ T cells were isolated. According to the study, vaccine recipients showed no prior SARS-CoV-2 infection and negative nucleocapsid antibodies. Clones were sequenced by immunoSEQ multiplex PCR, and TCRdb holds only the in-frame ones, with some missing. This table holds 25,000 or so clones, roughly 76% found once.

The chain is built from TRBV7-9 and TRBJ2-2, with D tentatively TRBD2 (5 bases). The TCR was taken from a human donor who received a COVID-19 vaccine. This material consisted of CD4+ T cells from PBMCs cultured with SARS-CoV-2 spike peptides, taken before COVID-19 vaccination. The CDR3 loop is CASSMRANTGELFF. The CDR3 region has the DNA TGTGCCAGCAGCATGCGGGCAAACACCGGGGAGCTGTTTTTT.